Sequencing of this TCR beta chain was carried out in a study of shared clonotypes between healthy human individuals. Overall study context: The plates for each donor numbered three CD4 naive, three CD4 memory, two CD8 naive and one CD8 memory.

Whole-study results and caveats: Sampling included only blood; tissue repertoires likely differ. As a rule, naive subsets had a larger estimated richness than memory subsets.

In the study's own analysis: ImmunoSEQ yielded junction-only sequences lacking quality scores, so filtering differed. This table comes from immunoSEQ multiplex PCR, and its TCRdb copy is limited to in-frame clones, with some not included. That table is the source of V, J and clone size, and D and trimming were worked out from the DNA. The sample gives some 740,000 clones, approximately 92% of which show up once; nearly 25% is in the top ten. The naive CD8 population came from CD45RO-negative cells selected for CCR7, without terminally differentiated effector memory CD45RA+ cells. Germline CDR1 and CDR2: LNHDA and SQIVND (reference sequence). With 5 bases removed from V and 6 bases from J, the gap between germline ends came to 11 bases. The CDR3 runs 12 residues. For this clone: Its matching antigen is unknown.

The sequencing sample was made of naive CD8+ T cells sorted from blood. The V call is TRBV19, the J call TRBJ2-7; possible D gene TRBD2, 5 bases. The receptor's source is a young man in good health. The DNA for the CDR3 is TGTGCCAGTAGTGCCGGGGAAATCGAGCAGTACTTC. Residues: CASSAGEIEQYF.